The clone carrying this T cell receptor (beta chain) was found a few times. Germline V gene lookup returns CDR1 ENHRY and CDR2 SYGVKD. Unmatched junction bases numbered 5, after V lost 4 bases and J lost 0 bases. The CDR3 length is 16 residues. The data derive from a study of blood T cell repertoires in COVID-19. TCRdb's copy holds only in-frame clones and misses some; the assay was immunoSEQ multiplex PCR. The sample consists of about half a million clones, roughly nine tenths of them appearing once. The V call is TRBV10-3, the J call TRBJ1-1, with 10 bases aligning to TRBD1. The specimen was PBMCs or T cells enriched from blood (not recorded which). This clonotype was sampled from a woman aged 55-69 years who had recovered from COVID-19. The CDR3 spells CAISARTGGVNTEAFF. Here the CDR3 DNA reads TGTGCCATCAGTGCCAGGACAGGGGGGGTGAACACTGAAGCTTTCTTT.